The 22 T cell receptor beta chains below were found in one sample sequenced in a study of cytotoxic CD8 clonotypes in ibrutinib-treated CLL. Using immunoSEQ multiplex PCR, the repertoire was profiled, and TCRdb retains in-frame clones only, with some absent. The sample yields roughly 130,000 clones, roughly 90% seen once. The source was PBMCs, collected after 12 months of ibrutinib treatment. All receptors come from a human donor with chronic lymphocytic leukemia.

This clone was counted a single time. The chain employs TRBV7-9 and TRBJ2-7; no reliable D call. The germline V and J ends were trimmed by 3 bases and 1 base, with 13 bases remaining between them. Germline V gene sequence: CDR1 SEHNR, CDR2 FQNEAQ (reference sequence). The CDR3 is 15 amino acids. CDR3 coding DNA: TGTGCCAGCAGCTTTTGGGGTACTTCTTCCTACGAGCAGTACTTC. Residues: CASSFWGTSSYEQYF.

This clone came up once. The chain's CDR3 is CASTKQGADEQYF. Written as DNA, the CDR3 is TGTGCCAGCACCAAACAGGGGGCCGATGAGCAGTACTTC. The rearrangement links TRBV27 to TRBJ2-7; 9 bases fit TRBD1. Trimming removed 7 bases from V and 7 bases from J; junction bases left unmatched: 8. This CDR3 has 13 residues. Germline CDR1 is MNHEY and CDR2 is SMNVEV (reference sequence).

This clone has only a few counts. The chain joins TRBV29-1 to TRBJ1-4, with 8 nucleotides matching TRBD1. V trimming: 4 bases; J trimming: 5 bases; junction bases outside the gene matches: 0. Germline CDR1 SQVTM, CDR2 ANQGSEA. The CDR3 contains 12 residues. The CDR3 sequence is CSVGTGNEKLFF. Here the CDR3 DNA reads TGCAGCGTTGGGACAGGGAATGAAAAACTGTTTTTT. The full variable domain, rest sourced from reference TRBV29-1 and TRBJ1-4, is SAVISQKPSRDICQRGTSLTIQCQVDSQVTMMFWYRQQPGQSLTLIATANQGSEATYESGFVIDKFPISRPNLTFSTLTVSNMSPEDSSIYLCSVGTGNEKLFFGSGTQLSVL.

The chain recombines TRBV18 with TRBJ2-5; 9 positions match TRBD1. CDR3 length: 16 amino acids. After removal of 2 bases from V and 5 bases from J, the junction contained 9 bases not matched to a gene. Germline loops: CDR1 KGHSH, CDR2 LQKENI. The CDR3 bases are TGTGCCAGCTCACCAAGGACAGGGGAAGGCGGGGAGACCCAGTACTTC. The encoded protein is CASSPRTGEGGETQYF.

Only a few counts were recorded for this clone. The chain has TRBV19 and TRBJ1-2, with 10 positions matching TRBD1. V shed 0 bases and J 9 bases; nucleotides not matched to a gene: 4. Germline-derived CDR1 and CDR2 are LNHDA and SQIVND (reference sequence). The CDR3 has 14 residues. CDR3 sequence (DNA): TGTGCCAGTAGTATAGACCGGGACAGGGGTCGCTACACCTTC. It codes for CASSIDRDRGRYTF.

V is TRBV2 and J is TRBJ1-2; D might be TRBD1 (6 bases). Germline V gene sequence: CDR1 SNHLY, CDR2 FYNNEI. The CDR3 has 12 amino acids. CDR3 DNA: TGTGCGGGAGGGGGTTCTTTGCTTGGCTACACCTTC. Translating gives CAGGGSLLGYTF. The variable domain in full, completed from reference TRBV2 and TRBJ1-2, reads EPEVTQTPSHQVTQMGQEVILRCVPISNHLYFYWYRQILGQKVEFLVSFYNNEISEKSEIFDDQFSVERPDGSNFTLKIRSTKLEDSAMYFCAGGGSLLGYTFGSGTRLTVV.

CDR3 DNA: TGTGCCAGCAGCTCGGGACCTCCCCACTACGAGCAGTACTTC. It translates to CASSSGPPHYEQYF. This chain joins TRBV7-3 and TRBJ2-7; D may correspond to TRBD1 or TRBD2 (5 bases each). The CDR3 is made up of 14 amino acids. The germline V gene encodes CDR1 SGHTA and CDR2 FQGTGA. V was cut by 4 bases and J by 3 bases, with 13 bases left in between.

The chain recombines TRBV4-1 with TRBJ1-2; D is uncertain. The CDR3 runs to 15 residues. The V end was cut by 3 bases, the J end by 5 bases, with 16 bases between. Germline loops: CDR1 MGHRA, CDR2 YSYEKL. This chain's CDR3 is CASSQVHSTDYGYTF. CDR3 bases: TGCGCCAGCAGCCAGGTTCACTCAACAGATTATGGCTACACCTTC.

The chain is built from TRBV6-1 and TRBJ2-6, with D unclear. The CDR3 covers 14 residues. V lost 10 bases and J lost 2, with 12 bases in between. Germline V gene data show CDR1 as MNHNS and CDR2 as SASEGT. CDR3 in DNA: TGTGCCACCGACCCCGGACCTGGGGCCAACGTCCTGACTTTC. It codes for CATDPGPGANVLTF.

The chain recombines TRBV7-2 with TRBJ1-2; maybe TRBD1 (5 bases). Germline V gene lookup returns CDR1 SGHTA and CDR2 FQGNSA. The CDR3 is made up of 16 amino acids. The V end lost 0 bases, the J end lost 4 bases, and 15 bases lay between the germline ends. CDR3 sequence: CASSLAGDGVRYGYTF. The DNA for the CDR3 is TGTGCCAGCAGCTTAGCGGGGGATGGGGTACGCTATGGCTACACCTTC.

This clone has just a few counts. The rearrangement links TRBV6-1 to TRBJ1-3; D gene unclear. V was pared by 8 bases and J by 7 bases, with 18 bases between. CDR1 and CDR2 (germline): MNHNS, SASEGT. CDR3 length: 14 residues. The DNA for the CDR3 is TGTGCCAGCGCCCTACCGGTCTCCCTGAACACCATATATTTT. Its translation is CASALPVSLNTIYF.

This sequence joins TRBV6-4 and TRBJ1-2; D ambiguous. The CDR3 runs to 15 residues. Germline assignment: CDR1 MRHNA and CDR2 SNTAGT. V lost 9 bases to trimming and J lost 8 bases, with 25 bases between them. Written as DNA, the CDR3 is TGTGCCAGAAGGAGAAAGGTTGAGGGAGGTCAAGGCTACACCTTC. It translates to CARRRKVEGGQGYTF.

The rearrangement uses TRBV6-4 and TRBJ2-1; a possible D gene is TRBD2 (6 bases). The CDR3 spans 15 residues. CDR1 and CDR2 from the germline V gene are MRHNA and SNTAGT. Trimming took 3 bases from V and 4 from J, leaving 13 bases between them. The CDR3, as DNA: TGTGCCAGCAGTGAGGACGGGAGTTCGTACAATGAGCAGTTCTTC. Amino acid sequence: CASSEDGSSYNEQFF.

The chain employs TRBV9 and TRBJ2-1; 7 nucleotides agree with TRBD2. Trimming took 0 bases from V and 5 from J; bases not matched to a gene: 8. The CDR3 is made up of 16 amino acids. CDR1 is SGDLS and CDR2 is YYNGEE in the germline V gene. The CDR3 coding sequence is TGTGCCAGCAGCGTAGGTTCTAGCGGAGGGAACAATGAGCAGTTCTTC. Amino acid sequence: CASSVGSSGGNNEQFF.

This chain joins TRBV9 and TRBJ2-1, with a possible D match to TRBD1 (7 bases). Germline assignment: CDR1 SGDLS and CDR2 YYNGEE. The CDR3 is 18 amino acids. Trimming left V 3 bases short and J 3 bases short, with 22 bases between. CDR3: CASSATPEGTEYYNEQFF. The CDR3 nucleotides are TGTGCCAGCAGCGCTACTCCGGAGGGGACAGAATACTACAATGAGCAGTTCTTC.

This clone has just one count. The chain couples TRBV6-5 to TRBJ2-7; 9 nucleotides agree with TRBD1. The CDR3 covers 16 residues. Germline loops: CDR1 MNHEY, CDR2 SVGAGI. The trim removed 0 bases at V and 1 base at J, leaving 4 bases unmatched. As DNA, the CDR3 is TGTGCCAGCAGTTACTCGTCCGGGACAGGGTCCTACGAGCAGTACTTC. Its protein product is CASSYSSGTGSYEQYF.

The chain employs TRBV7-9 and TRBJ1-4; the match to TRBD1 covers 12 bases. The CDR3 is 16 residues long. From germline, CDR1 is SEHNR and CDR2 FQNEAQ (reference sequence). With V trimmed by 5 bases and J by 6 bases, 7 bases remained unmatched. The CDR3 loop is CASSGDRGPGDEKLFF. The DNA of the CDR3 is TGTGCCAGCAGCGGGGACAGGGGGCCCGGCGATGAAAAACTGTTTTTT.

This sequence joins TRBV19 and TRBJ1-5, with D tentatively TRBD1 (6 bases). CDR1 LNHDA and CDR2 SQIVND come from the germline V gene (reference sequence). Trimming removed 5 bases from V and 0 bases from J, with 20 bases in between. The CDR3 totals 18 residues. The CDR3 region is CASSFPTGNPYSNQPQHF. CDR3 nucleotide sequence: TGTGCCAGTAGTTTCCCTACAGGGAACCCTTATAGCAATCAGCCCCAGCATTTT.

The chain joins TRBV11-2 to TRBJ2-1, with 7 nucleotides matching TRBD1. The trim removed 0 bases at V and 7 bases at J, leaving 9 bases unmatched. CDR1 is SGHAT and CDR2 is FQNNGV in the germline V gene. This CDR3 region has 16 residues. The CDR3 spells CASSLELGQRQNEQFF. The CDR3 nucleotides read TGTGCCAGCAGCTTAGAATTGGGACAGCGGCAAAATGAGCAGTTCTTC. Drawing the rest from reference TRBV11-2 and TRBJ2-1, the complete variable domain is EAGVAQSPRYKIIEKRQSVAFWCNPISGHATLYWYQQILGQGPKLLIQFQNNGVVDDSQLPKDRFSAERLKGVDSTLKIQPAKLEDSAVYLCASSLELGQRQNEQFFGPGTRLTVL.

The table lists this clone with a count of one. The chain employs TRBV10-3 and TRBJ2-2, with 8 positions matching TRBD1. Germline V lookup: CDR1 ENHRY, CDR2 SYGVKD. The CDR3 extends over 15 amino acids. Trimming took 6 bases from V and 1 from J; bases not matched to a gene: 4. The DNA for the CDR3 is TGTGCCATCAGGGGACAGGCCGGGAACACCGGGGAGCTGTTTTTT. Translation: CAIRGQAGNTGELFF.

The gene calls are TRBV28 and TRBJ2-5; perhaps D is TRBD1 or TRBD2 (5 bases each). The germline gives CDR1 MDHEN, CDR2 SYDVKM. V lost 3 bases, J lost 5 bases, and 7 bases lay in between. The CDR3 loop spans 12 amino acids. The CDR3 loop is CASSLRDETQYF. The CDR3 DNA reads as TGTGCCAGCAGTTTGAGGGACGAGACCCAGTACTTC.

This chain uses TRBV28 with TRBJ2-5; weak D call: TRBD2 (5 bases). The germline CDR1 and CDR2 sequences are MDHEN and SYDVKM. The CDR3 runs 14 residues. V dropped 8 bases and J dropped 1 base, with 14 bases sitting between them. CDR3 in DNA: TGTGCCAGCGGGCTCGGGGTATCCCAAGAGACCCAGTACTTC. It translates to CASGLGVSQETQYF.